This T cell receptor (beta chain) comes out of a study of blood T cells in healthy people across ages. Points from the study as a whole: A roughly linear age-dependent decrease characterized TCR beta diversity per million T cells. Long-lived donors exceeded aged donors in naive CD4+ cells and diversity.

A sample-barcoded 5' primer and a J-beta primer mix were used in a second PCR of roughly 7 to 12 cycles. TCRdb independently ran MiXCR on the 5' RACE reads; one entry per CDR3 protein. The table has more than 800,000 distinct CDR3 sequences, around 26% seen once. This clonotype appeared many times. Its target is unknown. The CDR3 is 13 amino acids. V was cut by 4 bases and J by 6 bases, with 11 bases left in between. Germline assignment: CDR1 KGHSH and CDR2 LQKENI. The material sequenced was blood. The chain recombines TRBV18 with TRBJ2-3; D uncertain. The clonotype originates from an elderly woman in good health. The CDR3 is CASSLPLADTQYF. In DNA form, the CDR3 reads TGTGCCAGCTCACTCCCGTTGGCGGATACGCAGTATTTT. Looking up the rest from reference TRBV18 and TRBJ2-3 gives the full variable domain: NAGVMQNPRHLVRRRGQEARLRCSPMKGHSHVYWYRQLPEEGLKFMVYLQKENIIDESGMPKERFSAEFPKEGPSILRIQQVVRGDSAAYFCASSLPLADTQYFGPGTRLTVL.